This TCR beta chain was observed in a study of CD8+CD57+ T cells in acquired aplastic anemia. This clonotype was counted at least ten times. Genomic DNA, the template, was used for profiling of the TCR beta VDJ and CDR3. TCRdb called the reads again in MiXCR, with one record for every CDR3 protein. This table holds some 150,000 distinct CDR3 sequences, 35% to 50% found once. This CDR3 spans 16 amino acids. The germline V gene encodes CDR1 SGHAT and CDR2 FQNNGV. The ends were cut back, 10 bases at V and 5 bases at J, with 21 bases in the middle. This chain joins TRBV11-2 and TRBJ1-6; no definite D call. Sequencing was done on a sample of sorted CD4+, CD8+, or CD8+CD57+ T cells (not recorded which) from PBMCs. The sequence came from a human donor in good health, serving as a control. Here the CDR3 reads CATEEGSLGHNSPLHF. Written as DNA, the CDR3 is TGTGCCACCGAAGAAGGGAGTCTTGGGCATAATTCACCCCTCCACTTT.